This T cell receptor beta chain emerged from a study of monozygotic twins with inflammatory bowel disease (dated by TCRdb to between 2018 and 2021). The study in broad terms: In total, 28 monozygotic twin pairs made up the full study: 19 Danish pairs, all IBD-discordant, plus nine German pairs, of which four were IBD-concordant and five were IBD-discordant. Within discordant pairs, disease-associated traits were sought mainly by comparing IBD patients with their genetically identical healthy co-twins. Each individual had, on average, about 151 000 unique TCRalpha sequences and 181 000 unique TCRbeta sequences available for analysis. Points the paper makes about the study in general: A decrease in TCRbeta repertoire diversity, as measured by inverse Simpson index, was observed in IBD patients compared with their healthy co-twins. Distinction between different T cell subtypes could not be achieved in the analysis. Background noise and inter-individual variability may have been introduced into the repertoires by the differing immunosuppressive treatments among patients. Compared with healthy twins, IBD patients had fewer clonotypes in common with other individuals, a difference most pronounced in patients showing signs of disease activity. Concordant and discordant twins showed no difference in repertoire similarity, possibly because of limited statistical power. The results gave no support for a single strong signal or clonotype linked to IBD.

Library generation was performed with 5' RACE. Preparation of each TCR library used approximately 3.5 ug of total RNA. cDNA was synthesized with SMARTScribe reverse transcriptase in eight separate reactions per sample. During cDNA synthesis, unique molecular identifiers containing a 6-nucleotide sample barcode were introduced by template switching. Two nested PCRs of about 15 and 9 cycles amplified the TCRalpha and TCRbeta cDNA, and bead purification followed each PCR. Before amplification, cDNA was treated with uracil DNA-glycosylase and purified using the QIAquick PCR purification kit. The second PCR was the step at which Illumina TruSeq-compatible adapters and sample-specific barcodes were added. Library quality and concentration were checked on TapeStation and Qubit, and libraries were pooled at roughly 5.1 ng each. Sequencing of the pooled libraries was done on an Illumina HiSeq2500 single-index Rapid Run using custom sequencing primers and 2 x 100 bp reads. As for the authors' bioinformatics: UMI-based consensus assembly with MiGEC version 1.2.6 was used to correct PCR and sequencing errors. V(D)J alignment, clonotype assembly and CDR3 extraction were performed with MiXCR version 2.1.1. Gene usage, clonotype sharing and MAIT/NKT TCR abundance were normalised by analysing the top 1000, 10 000 and 20 000 clonotypes per sample. After downsampling to 27 000 UMIs, diversity was calculated as the inverse Simpson index using the vegan R package. Paired Mann-Whitney U tests were applied to discordant twin pairs, with Benjamini-Hochberg correction for multiple testing. TCRdb reprocessed the raw reads; every CDR3 protein sequence is a single record, and DNA is not supplied. The V and J calls, along with clone size, are taken from TCRdb and not from the paper's own processing. The table held for this sample gives about 380,000 distinct CDR3 sequences. The ten largest clones take up around 2.6% of the sample.

With regard to this clonotype: Its antigen has not been determined.

From each donor, a roughly 2.7 ml peripheral blood sample was collected into PAXgene tubes and kept at -80 degrees C. Total RNA was isolated from whole blood with the PAXgene blood miRNA kit on an automated QIAcube, without T cell sorting. Peripheral blood from monozygotic twin pairs concordant or discordant for inflammatory bowel disease was subjected to deep TCRalpha and TCRbeta repertoire profiling with unique molecular barcoding. Smoking habits were recorded for all twin pairs, and individuals were classified as current, former or never smokers. The CDR3 numbers 14 residues from cysteine through phenylalanine. No DNA sequence is on record. The germline V gene sets CDR1 to SGHRS and CDR2 to YFSETQ.

The sequenced material came from blood. This chain joins TRBV5-1 to TRBJ1-2. This sequence originates from a human donor with ulcerative colitis or Crohn's disease, or a healthy co-twin of an affected twin (not recorded which). This receptor has the CDR3 CASSSTGPAYGYTF.